A selection of T cell receptor beta chains follows, all from one sample in a study of PD-L1 blockade in urothelial cancer. Sequenced by immunoSEQ multiplex PCR; TCRdb stores in-frame clones only, minus some. Among about 50,000 clones, around nine tenths were seen once, and the ten largest hold 2% to 3%. Material: PBMCs, obtained around atezolizumab (anti-PD-L1) treatment. Receptors were obtained from a man aged 55-75 years with urothelial cancer. CDR3s include the opening cysteine and the closing phenylalanine or tryptophan. The D gene is left open where the match is weak. Clone size appears in some rows only: once, few, many, or a class for an expanded clone.

. | . | TRBJ2-7 | TRBV10-3 | CAISPVGSYEQYF | TGTGCCATCAGTCCAGTTGGCTCCTACGAGCAGTACTTC
. | TRBD1 | TRBJ2-7 | TRBV27 | CASSLPGQGRVKYEQYF | TGTGCCAGCAGTTTACCTGGACAGGGCCGAGTTAAGTACGAGCAGTACTTC
. | TRBD2 | TRBJ2-5 | TRBV9 | CASSGSTSAQETQYF | TGTGCCAGCAGCGGATCGACTAGCGCGCAAGAGACCCAGTACTTC
. | . | TRBJ1-3 | TRBV28 | CASSLAGAQVGNTIYF | TGTGCCAGCAGTTTAGCAGGGGCTCAAGTTGGAAACACCATATATTTT
. | TRBD1 | TRBJ2-7 | TRBV18 | CASSRDRANEQYF | TGTGCCAGCTCACGGGACAGGGCAAACGAGCAGTACTTC
. | TRBD1 | TRBJ2-7 | TRBV6-4 | CASSDGGQGKQYF | TGTGCCAGCAGTGACGGGGGACAGGGCAAACAGTACTTC
. | . | TRBJ2-7 | TRBV5-4 | CASSLAGRGPSYEQYF | TGTGCCAGCAGCTTGGCCGGGCGGGGGCCGTCCTACGAGCAGTACTTC
. | TRBD1 | TRBJ2-7 | TRBV5-6 | CASSSVQGTYEQYF | TGTGCCAGCAGCTCCGTACAGGGGACCTACGAGCAGTACTTC
. | . | TRBJ2-6 | TRBV7-2 | CASSAYVSGANVLTF | TGTGCCAGCAGCGCCTACGTCTCTGGGGCCAACGTCCTGACTTTC
. | TRBD2 | TRBJ2-5 | TRBV5-1 | CASRSTSGGETQYF | TGCGCCAGCCGCTCGACTAGCGGGGGGGAGACCCAGTACTTC
. | . | TRBJ1-6 | TRBV7-9 | CASSLAPGGALHF | TGTGCCAGCAGCTTAGCGCCCGGGGGAGCCCTCCACTTT
. | . | TRBJ1-2 | TRBV19 | CASSAPAGTPLYLYGYTF | TGTGCCAGTAGCGCCCCCGCCGGGACTCCCTTATACCTCTATGGCTACACCTTC
. | TRBD2 | TRBJ2-5 | TRBV5-1 | CASSIASWTSGRFRETQYF | TGCGCCAGCAGCATCGCCTCTTGGACTAGCGGGAGGTTCAGGGAGACCCAGTACTTC
. | TRBD1 | TRBJ1-2 | TRBV7-2 | CASSSPQGVVWGYTF | TGTGCCAGCAGCTCCCCGCAGGGGGTAGTTTGGGGCTACACCTTC
. | TRBD2 | TRBJ2-5 | TRBV5-1 | CASNLAGQETQYF | TGCGCCAGCAACCTAGCGGGACAAGAGACCCAGTACTTC
. | TRBD1 | TRBJ2-2 | TRBV10-3 | CAISFGGTGSTGELFF | TGTGCCATCAGTTTCGGTGGGACAGGATCTACCGGGGAGCTGTTTTTT
few | TRBD1 | TRBJ1-5 | TRBV29-1 | CSVQTGGRQPQHF | TGCAGCGTCCAGACAGGGGGGAGACAGCCCCAGCATTTT
few | TRBD2 | TRBJ2-7 | TRBV4-1 | CASSHAGLAGVYEQYF | TGCGCCAGCAGCCATGCGGGACTAGCGGGAGTCTACGAGCAGTACTTC
. | TRBD1 | TRBJ1-6 | TRBV7-8 | CASSLVTGGILHF | TGTGCCAGCAGCTTAGTGACAGGGGGCATCCTCCACTTT
. | . | TRBJ2-2 | TRBV7-9 | CASSLGQAGELFF | TGTGCCAGCAGCTTAGGCCAGGCCGGGGAGCTGTTTTTT
. | TRBD2 | TRBJ2-1 | TRBV5-1 | CASSLVVAGQYNEQFF | TGCGCCAGCAGCTTGGTTGTAGCGGGACAATACAATGAGCAGTTCTTC
. | TRBD1 | TRBJ2-7 | TRBV7-2 | CASSLVDRGQAEQYF | TGTGCCAGCAGCTTAGTTGACAGGGGGCAAGCCGAGCAGTACTTC
. | . | TRBJ2-7 | TRBV7-3 | CASSLGVGVGLEQYF | TGTGCCAGCAGCTTAGGGGTCGGGGTAGGGCTCGAGCAGTACTTC
. | . | TRBJ1-5 | TRBV7-9 | CASSYRGEGRNQPQHF | TGTGCCAGCAGCTACCGAGGGGAGGGACGCAATCAGCCCCAGCATTTT
. | TRBD2 | TRBJ2-1 | TRBV27 | CASSFRSSGKALFNEQFF | TGTGCCAGCAGTTTTAGGTCTAGCGGGAAGGCTCTGTTTAATGAGCAGTTCTTC
. | TRBD1 | TRBJ1-2 | TRBV5-4 | CASSLGQGVRGYTF | TGTGCCAGCAGCTTGGGGCAGGGGGTGAGGGGCTACACCTTC
. | . | TRBJ1-4 | TRBV18 | CASSPGSGVLFF | TGTGCCAGCTCACCGGGCTCGGGGGTACTGTTTTTT
once | TRBD1 | TRBJ1-6 | TRBV6-1 | CASTEGGTGNSPLHF | TGTGCCAGCACCGAGGGGGGGACAGGGAATTCACCCCTCCACTTT
. | . | TRBJ1-1 | TRBV28 | CASGIKGARTNTEAFF | TGTGCCAGCGGAATCAAAGGGGCACGGACGAACACTGAAGCTTTCTTT
. | TRBD2 | TRBJ2-1 | TRBV7-9 | CASSLGVGTSGYNEQFF | TGTGCCAGCAGCTTAGGGGTCGGGACTAGCGGCTACAATGAGCAGTTCTTC
. | . | TRBJ2-1 | TRBV12-5 | CASGLQIRGLRVGAHIYNEQFF | TGTGCTAGTGGTTTGCAAATTCGGGGACTGAGGGTCGGGGCCCACATCTACAATGAGCAGTTCTTC
. | . | TRBJ1-4 | TRBV5-6 | CASSLGAVSKLFF | TGTGCCAGCAGCTTGGGGGCAGTCAGTAAACTGTTTTTT
. | TRBD2 | TRBJ2-1 | TRBV10-3 | CAISELLAGAEQFF | TGTGCCATCAGTGAGCTACTAGCGGGAGCAGAGCAGTTCTTC
. | . | TRBJ2-1 | TRBV19 | CASSTSGLSPYNEQFF | TGTGCCAGTAGTACATCAGGACTCAGCCCCTACAATGAGCAGTTCTTC
few | . | TRBJ1-1 | TRBV11-2 | CASSSSRITEAFF | TGTGCCAGCAGCTCAAGCAGGATCACTGAAGCTTTCTTT
. | . | TRBJ2-1 | TRBV9 | CASSPSPLSSYNEQFF | TGTGCCAGCAGCCCCTCTCCCCTGAGCTCCTACAATGAGCAGTTCTTC
. | . | TRBJ2-5 | TRBV10-3 | CAIAGNQETQYF | TGTGCCATTGCAGGGAACCAGGAGACCCAGTACTTC
. | . | TRBJ1-4 | TRBV10-1 | CASSGILEAEKLFF | TGCGCCAGCAGTGGAATACTCGAGGCTGAAAAACTGTTTTTT
. | . | TRBJ1-1 | TRBV5-1 | CASSTVEAFF | TGCGCCAGCAGCACGGTTGAAGCTTTCTTT
. | TRBD1 | TRBJ1-3 | TRBV10-1 | CASREEGRGSDPGNTIYF | TGCGCCAGCAGAGAGGAAGGCAGGGGGTCTGATCCTGGAAACACCATATATTTT
once | . | TRBJ1-1 | TRBV6-5 | CASSSQPTGATEAFF | TGTGCCAGCAGTTCACAGCCTACAGGCGCCACTGAAGCTTTCTTT
. | . | TRBJ2-2 | TRBV4-3 | CASSQPGGVTGELFF | TGCGCCAGCAGCCAACCTGGCGGGGTGACCGGGGAGCTGTTTTTT
. | . | TRBJ1-5 | TRBV30 | CAWSGTVSNQPQHF | TGTGCCTGGAGTGGGACAGTTAGCAATCAGCCCCAGCATTTT
. | . | TRBJ2-1 | TRBV5-5 | CASSLESIYNEQFF | TGTGCCAGCAGCTTGGAAAGCATCTACAATGAGCAGTTCTTC
. | TRBD1 | TRBJ1-1 | TRBV5-1 | CASSIAGGSTEAFF | TGCGCCAGCAGCATTGCAGGGGGAAGTACTGAAGCTTTCTTT
. | . | TRBJ2-2 | TRBV4-3 | CASSYQRPSGTGELFF | TGCGCCAGCAGCTACCAGCGGCCCTCCGGAACCGGGGAGCTGTTTTTT
. | TRBD2 | TRBJ2-7 | TRBV7-2 | CASSFGGSPNEKQYF | TGTGCCAGCAGCTTCGGCGGGAGCCCCAATGAAAAGCAGTACTTC
few | . | TRBJ1-6 | TRBV30 | CAWRQGHNSPLHF | TGTGCCTGGAGACAGGGCCATAATTCACCCCTCCACTTT
. | . | TRBJ2-2 | TRBV5-1 | CASSPGDSNTGELFF | TGCGCCAGCAGCCCGGGGGACAGTAACACCGGGGAGCTGTTTTTT
. | TRBD1 | TRBJ2-2 | TRBV6-1 | CASGLQGAGTGELFF | TGTGCCAGCGGGCTACAGGGGGCGGGGACCGGGGAGCTGTTTTTT
. | TRBD1 | TRBJ1-4 | TRBV11-2 | CASSPDRGTTNEKLFF | TGTGCCAGCAGCCCGGACAGGGGGACAACTAATGAAAAACTGTTTTTT
few | . | TRBJ2-7 | TRBV7-6 | CASSLGGGQRGYEQYF | TGTGCCAGCAGCTTAGGAGGCGGGCAGAGGGGGTACGAGCAGTACTTC
. | . | TRBJ2-2 | TRBV9 | CASSPSGFVTGELFF | TGTGCCAGCAGCCCGTCGGGTTTTGTGACCGGGGAGCTGTTTTTT
once | TRBD2 | TRBJ2-7 | TRBV5-4 | CATRTSGGYEQYF | TGTGCCACTCGGACTAGCGGGGGATACGAGCAGTACTTC
. | TRBD2 | TRBJ2-1 | TRBV7-3 | CASGVTSGGAGGEQFF | TGTGCCAGCGGGGTGACTAGCGGGGGGGCAGGGGGTGAGCAGTTCTTC
. | TRBD2 | TRBJ2-7 | TRBV7-9 | CASSPSSGNYEQYF | TGTGCCAGCAGCCCCTCTAGCGGGAATTACGAGCAGTACTTC
. | TRBD1 | TRBJ1-5 | TRBV4-3 | CASSPDRASNQPQHF | TGCGCCAGCAGCCCGGACAGGGCGAGCAATCAGCCCCAGCATTTT
. | TRBD1 | TRBJ2-3 | TRBV9 | CASSGVGTGADTQYF | TGTGCCAGCAGCGGGGTGGGGACAGGTGCAGATACGCAGTATTTT